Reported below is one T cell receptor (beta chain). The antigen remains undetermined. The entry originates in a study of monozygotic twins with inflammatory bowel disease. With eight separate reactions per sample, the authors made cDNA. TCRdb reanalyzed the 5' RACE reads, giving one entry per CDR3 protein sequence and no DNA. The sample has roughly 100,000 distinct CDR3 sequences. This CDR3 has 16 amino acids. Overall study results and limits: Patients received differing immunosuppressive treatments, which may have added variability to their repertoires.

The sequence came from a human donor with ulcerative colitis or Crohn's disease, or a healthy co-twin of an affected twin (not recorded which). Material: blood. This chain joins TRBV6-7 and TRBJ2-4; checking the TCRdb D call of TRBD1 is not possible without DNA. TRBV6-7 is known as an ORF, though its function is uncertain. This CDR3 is CASSESYGTPRNMQYF.